Sequencing of this T cell receptor beta chain was carried out in a study of blood T cell repertoires in COVID-19. About the study: PBMCs, B-cell-depleted T cells, or T cells provided the cDNA or gDNA that made up the material.

In germline, CDR1 is SGHDT, CDR2 YYEEEE. The CDR3 is 16 amino acids. The V gene lost 4 bases and the J gene lost 2 bases, with 18 bases spanning the gap. The table came from immunoSEQ multiplex PCR; TCRdb's copy has only in-frame clones and leaves some out. Counted here are more than 200,000 clones, 70% to 90% occurring once; the ten biggest clones make up approximately 3.3%. The sequenced sample was peripheral blood. This clonotype was obtained from a man younger than 35 with active or convalescent COVID-19. This chain uses TRBV5-6 with TRBJ1-2; the D is unclear. CDR3 in amino acids: CASSPIVRGGNYGYTF. For the CDR3, the DNA is TGTGCCAGCAGCCCAATCGTTAGAGGTGGGAACTATGGCTACACCTTC. Looking up the rest from reference TRBV5-6 and TRBJ1-2 gives the full variable domain: DAGVTQSPTHLIKTRGQQVTLRCSPKSGHDTVSWYQQALGQGPQFIFQYYEEEERQRGNFPDRFSGHQFPNYSSELNVNALLLGDSALYLCASSPIVRGGNYGYTFGSGTRLTVV.